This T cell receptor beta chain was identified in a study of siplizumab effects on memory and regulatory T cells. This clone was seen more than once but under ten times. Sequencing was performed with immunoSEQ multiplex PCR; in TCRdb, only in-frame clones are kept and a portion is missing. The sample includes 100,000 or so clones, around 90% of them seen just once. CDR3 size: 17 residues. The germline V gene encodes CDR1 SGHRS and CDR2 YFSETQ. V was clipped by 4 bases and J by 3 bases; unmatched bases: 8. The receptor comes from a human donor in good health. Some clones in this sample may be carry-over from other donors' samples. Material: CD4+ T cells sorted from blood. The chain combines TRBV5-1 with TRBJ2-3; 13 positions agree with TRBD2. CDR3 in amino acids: CASSPRTSGRSTDTQYF. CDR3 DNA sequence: TGCGCCAGCAGCCCGAGGACTAGCGGGAGATCAACAGATACGCAGTATTTT.